This T cell receptor beta chain was recorded in a study of blood T cell repertoires in COVID-19. Study as a whole: Acute and convalescent COVID-19 samples came from the United States, Italy and Spain. PBMCs, B-cell-depleted T cells, or T cells were the source of the cDNA or gDNA that made up the material.

As processed by the authors: Estimated nucleated cell counts came from reference gene primer amplification. Profiled with immunoSEQ multiplex PCR; TCRdb holds only in-frame clones, not every one. V and J calls and clone size are those listed in that table; D and trimming were worked out from the DNA. The sample lists 200,000 to 300,000 clones, approximately 90% occurring once. Germline lookup yields CDR1 LNHDA and CDR2 SQIVND (reference sequence). Losses at the gene ends were 3 bases for V and 9 bases for J; bases not matched to a gene: 10. The CDR3 spans 16 residues. This clone was observed once. The rearrangement joins TRBV19 to TRBJ2-3; TRBD2 agrees at 12 bases. The receptor comes from a man aged 60 to 75 who had recovered from COVID-19. Source material: peripheral blood. The CDR3 DNA reads as TGTGCCAGTAGTATTCGTTCTAGCGGGGGGGGAGACACGCAGTATTTT. Protein product: CASSIRSSGGGDTQYF.